The rows below give T cell receptor beta chains drawn from one sample of a study of blood T cell repertoires in COVID-19. The assay was immunoSEQ multiplex PCR, and TCRdb's table has in-frame clones only and misses some. In the table there are roughly 250,000 clones, under 85% of which are singletons. The specimen was peripheral blood. All receptors derive from a human donor with COVID-19, enrolled during active disease. The donor label of this sample is uncertain. Both conserved end residues are part of each CDR3. A D gene is named only where the DNA matches it firmly. Rows give clone size only sometimes, using once, few, many, or a class for an expanded clone.

v_gene: TRBV6-5
abundance: -
j_gene: TRBJ1-4
d_gene: -
len: 14
CDR3aa: CASVDPPGIEKLFF
CDR3nt: TGTGCCAGCGTCGACCCCCCCGGGATTGAAAAACTGTTTTTT

v_gene: TRBV30
abundance: -
j_gene: TRBJ2-7
d_gene: -
len: 13
CDR3aa: CAWSARAESEQYF
CDR3nt: TGTGCCTGGAGCGCGAGGGCCGAAAGCGAGCAGTACTTC

v_gene: TRBV18
abundance: few
j_gene: TRBJ2-7
d_gene: TRBD1
len: 15
CDR3aa: CASSATGGSSYEQYF
CDR3nt: TGTGCCAGCTCAGCTACAGGGGGGAGCTCCTACGAGCAGTACTTC

v_gene: TRBV27
abundance: -
j_gene: TRBJ2-4
d_gene: -
len: 14
CDR3aa: CASSLQGLTNIQYF
CDR3nt: TGTGCCAGCAGTCTCCAGGGGCTAACGAACATTCAGTACTTC

v_gene: TRBV19
abundance: -
j_gene: TRBJ2-1
d_gene: -
len: 15
CDR3aa: CASSIAPSRVHEQFF
CDR3nt: TGTGCCAGTAGTATAGCCCCCTCCAGGGTCCATGAGCAGTTCTTC

v_gene: TRBV7-3
abundance: -
j_gene: TRBJ2-1
d_gene: -
len: 14
CDR3aa: CASSLPGAGNEQFF
CDR3nt: TGTGCCAGCAGCTTACCAGGGGCGGGCAATGAGCAGTTCTTC

v_gene: TRBV7-3
abundance: -
j_gene: TRBJ2-3
d_gene: TRBD2
len: 15
CDR3aa: CASSSLAGVVDTQYF
CDR3nt: TGTGCCAGCAGCTCACTAGCGGGAGTTGTGGATACGCAGTATTTT

v_gene: TRBV6-2/TRBV6-3
abundance: -
j_gene: TRBJ1-1
d_gene: -
len: 14
CDR3aa: CASSKGHDNTEAFF
CDR3nt: TGTGCCAGCAGTAAGGGACATGACAACACTGAAGCTTTCTTT

v_gene: TRBV7-9
abundance: -
j_gene: TRBJ1-1
d_gene: TRBD1
len: 14
CDR3aa: CASSSGGQGTEAFF
CDR3nt: TGTGCCAGCAGCTCAGGGGGCCAGGGGACTGAAGCTTTCTTT

v_gene: TRBV9
abundance: once
j_gene: TRBJ2-2
d_gene: -
len: 15
CDR3aa: CASSVEPHNTGELFF
CDR3nt: TGTGCCAGCAGCGTAGAGCCTCACAACACCGGGGAGCTGTTTTTT

v_gene: TRBV30
abundance: -
j_gene: TRBJ2-1
d_gene: -
len: 12
CDR3aa: CAWDAGGYEQFF
CDR3nt: TGTGCCTGGGATGCAGGAGGTTATGAGCAGTTCTTC

v_gene: TRBV19
abundance: -
j_gene: TRBJ1-1
d_gene: -
len: 18
CDR3aa: CASSIVIRTGKKDGEAFF
CDR3nt: TGTGCCAGTAGTATAGTCATTCGCACAGGGAAGAAGGATGGTGAAGCTTTCTTT

v_gene: TRBV28
abundance: once
j_gene: TRBJ1-2
d_gene: -
len: 17
CDR3aa: CASSLGGWEGRNYGYTF
CDR3nt: TGTGCCAGCAGTTTAGGGGGCTGGGAGGGGCGAAACTATGGCTACACCTTC